This entry concerns a single T cell receptor (beta chain). The target antigen is unknown. This specimen comes from a study of T-cell memory formation after mild COVID-19. Turning to the study itself: For the most part, TCR clusters were specific to one donor. Study results and caveats: Pre-infection memory already had some responding clones, implying cross-reactive memory joined. Later expanders leaned CD4+, whereas clones that contracted between day 15 and 85 were balanced CD4/CD8.

Germline CDR1 is LGHNA and CDR2 is YSLEER. The CDR3 runs to 17 residues. V gave up 1 base and J gave up 4 bases, with 14 bases separating them. TCRdb ran MiXCR on the 5' RACE reads and lists one entry per CDR3 protein. The table shows around 530,000 distinct CDR3 sequences, with approximately 21% occurring only once. The V gene is TRBV4-3, the J gene TRBJ2-6; D gene uncertain. Material: PBMCs or a T cell subset sorted from them (not recorded which). This TCR came from an adult woman who had mild COVID-19 (a few samples of this study predate the infection). Cell type and time point are not known. CDR3 nucleotide sequence: TGCGCCAGCAGCCAAGCCCCCCTCGAGTCCGGGGCCAACGTCCTGACTTTC. Translating gives CASSQAPLESGANVLTF.